A selection of T cell receptor beta chains follows, all from one sample in a study of T-cell reconstitution after alpha-beta-depleted transplantation in children. TCRdb recomputed calls from the PCR reads with MiXCR, one row per CDR3 protein. The sample lists hundreds of thousands of distinct CDR3 sequences, approximately 11% occurring once. The sample in question was PBMCs, obtained before TCRalphabeta/CD19-depleted stem cell transplant. These receptors were obtained from a child under two years old with acute myeloid leukemia, due to receive a stem cell transplant. CDR3s include the opening cysteine and the closing phenylalanine or tryptophan. D genes are given only for firm matches. Rows give clone size only sometimes, using once, few, many, or a class for an expanded clone.

many,15,TRBV5-1,TRBJ2-7,TRBD1,TGCGCCAGCAGCTTGGTCGGGACAGACTTCTACGAGCAGTACTTC,CASSLVGTDFYEQYF
many,16,TRBV2,TRBJ2-2,NA,TGTGCCAGCAGTGAACCGGACAGGGAGGGAACCGGGGAGCTGTTTTTT,CASSEPDREGTGELFF
few,15,TRBV5-1,TRBJ2-1,TRBD2,TGCGCCAGCAGCTTGGCCGGGAGGGCCTACAATGAGCAGTTCTTC,CASSLAGRAYNEQFF
NA,15,TRBV4-1,TRBJ2-2,NA,TGCGCCAGCAGCCAAGAGGCCCTTATCACCGGGGAGCTGTTTTTT,CASSQEALITGELFF
many,14,TRBV12-3/TRBV12-4,TRBJ1-1,NA,TGTGCCAGCGGAACCGGGACTGGGACCTTTGGAGCTTTCTTT,CASGTGTGTFGAFF
many,15,TRBV7-8,TRBJ2-1,TRBD2,TGTGCCAGCAGCTTAGTCCGAGCGGGAAGGGATGAGCAGTTCTTC,CASSLVRAGRDEQFF
NA,16,TRBV4-1,TRBJ1-5,NA,TGCGCCAGCAGCCCTTCGACTATACAGTGGGGGGATACGCAGCATTTT,CASSPSTIQWGDTQHF
many,14,TRBV7-2,TRBJ1-2,TRBD1,TGTGCCAGCAGCTTGACAGGGGAAAACTATGGCTACACCTTC,CASSLTGENYGYTF
many,15,TRBV5-1,TRBJ2-1,TRBD1,TGCGCCAGCAGCGCAACCCCTGACAGGGCAAATGAGCAGTTCTTC,CASSATPDRANEQFF
NA,14,TRBV3-1,TRBJ1-4,NA,TGTGCCAGCAGCCGGACGGGGGCTAATGAAAAACTGTTTTTT,CASSRTGANEKLFF
NA,15,TRBV5-1,TRBJ2-1,NA,TGCGCCAGCAGCTTAGGGCTAGCGCAAATCAACGAGCAGTTCTTC,CASSLGLAQINEQFF
many,14,TRBV20-1,TRBJ1-5,TRBD1,TGCAGTGCAACGACAGGGGGACGCAATCAGCCCCAGCATTTT,CSATTGGRNQPQHF
many,15,TRBV4-3,TRBJ2-2,TRBD2,TGCGCCAGCAGCCAATGGACTAGAAATCACGGGGAGCTGTTTTTT,CASSQWTRNHGELFF
few,14,TRBV7-3,TRBJ2-1,TRBD2,TGTGCCATCGACAGCGGGAGGGTCTACAATGAGCAGTTCTTC,CAIDSGRVYNEQFF
many,15,TRBV7-2,TRBJ2-3,TRBD2,TGTGCCAGCAGCTTAGACGGGAGGCCCACAGATACGCAGTATTTT,CASSLDGRPTDTQYF
many,16,TRBV5-1,TRBJ2-1,NA,TGCGCCAGCAGCTTGGCTTGGACCGCTTCCTACAATGAGCAGTTCTTC,CASSLAWTASYNEQFF
many,15,TRBV6-5,TRBJ2-7,TRBD1,TGTGCCAGCAGTTACCAGGGACAGGGTGTAAGCGAGCAGTACTTC,CASSYQGQGVSEQYF
many,13,TRBV19,TRBJ1-5,NA,TGTGCCAGTAGTGCATATAGCAATCAGCCCCAGCATTTT,CASSAYSNQPQHF
many,15,TRBV4-1,TRBJ2-7,NA,TGCGCCAGCAGCCAAGATAGAGGCAGAGCCTACGAGCAGTACTTC,CASSQDRGRAYEQYF
few,14,TRBV20-1,TRBJ1-6,NA,TGCAGTGCTAGAGATCTCTTACAGGGTTGGCCCCTCCACTTT,CSARDLLQGWPLHF
NA,16,TRBV5-5,TRBJ2-1,TRBD1,TGTGCCAGCAGCTTAAAGGGGGGACAGGGGTTTTGGGAGCAGTTCTTC,CASSLKGGQGFWEQFF
many,16,TRBV5-4,TRBJ2-1,TRBD2,TGTGCCAGCAGCGCCGGGACTAGCGGGATCTACAATGAGCAGTTCTTC,CASSAGTSGIYNEQFF